The entry below describes one T cell receptor beta chain. The antigen is unknown. The V gene's germline CDR1 is MGHRA and CDR2 YSYEKL. V lost 4 bases, J lost 3 bases, and 5 bases stayed unmatched. There are 14 residues in the CDR3. Cultured CD4+ T cells had their DNA profiled by the Oncomine TCR Beta short-read assay. TCRdb ran MiXCR on the PCR reads and lists one entry per CDR3 protein. This table holds more than 9,000 distinct CDR3 sequences, about 51% found once. Noted treatment: approximately nine-day PBMC culture with coronavirus spike peptide pools or control peptides (ViraFEST assay). The data stem from a study of vaccination and CD4 T cells after COVID-19. About the research overall: Typically, post-vaccine samples were obtained a median roughly 75 days after dose two, within a range of 14 to 241.

The sequence derives from a human donor who had recovered from COVID-19. The genes are TRBV4-1 and TRBJ2-7; 8 bases are a match to TRBD2. The sequenced sample was CD4+ T cells from blood, cultured in vitro. CDR3 sequence reads: CASSLMAGGYEQYF. In DNA form, the CDR3 reads TGCGCCAGCAGCCTAATGGCGGGGGGCTACGAGCAGTACTTC.